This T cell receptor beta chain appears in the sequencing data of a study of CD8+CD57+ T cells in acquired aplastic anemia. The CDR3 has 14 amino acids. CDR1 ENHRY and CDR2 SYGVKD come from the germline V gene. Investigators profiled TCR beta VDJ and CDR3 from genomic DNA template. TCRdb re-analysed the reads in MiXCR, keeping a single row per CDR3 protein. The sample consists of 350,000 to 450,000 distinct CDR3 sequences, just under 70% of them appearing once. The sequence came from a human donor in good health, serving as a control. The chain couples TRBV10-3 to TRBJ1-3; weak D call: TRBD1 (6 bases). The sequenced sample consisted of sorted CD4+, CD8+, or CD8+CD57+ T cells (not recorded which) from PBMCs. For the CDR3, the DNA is TGTGGTATCAGGGAGGGACATGGAGGAAACACCATATATTTT. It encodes CGIREGHGGNTIYF.